The 17 T cell receptor beta chains given below trace back to one sample, sequenced in a study of post-analysis software for immune sequencing data. Their recognized antigens are unknown. Unique molecular identifiers had been added to the TCR beta cDNA libraries. TCRdb re-called the PCR reads with MiXCR, one entry per CDR3 protein. The sample shows 750,000 to 950,000 distinct CDR3 sequences, roughly 50% of them seen only once. Findings and caveats of the study: Comparison of patients with controls showed four or five TRBV segments more frequent in patients, TRBV5-6, TRBV5-1 and TRBV20-1 among them.

The sequenced sample was blood. The receptors come from a girl aged 5-17 years with multiple sclerosis.

The genes are TRBV11-1 and TRBJ2-1; 14 bases fit TRBD2. CDR3 length: 20 amino acids. With 1 base clipped from V and 4 bases from J, the junction kept 12 bases outside the gene matches. Germline V gene data show CDR1 as SGHAT and CDR2 as FQDESV (reference sequence). The CDR3 DNA sequence: TGTGCCAGCAGCTTAGGTGGGACTAGCGGGAGTTCAGCTTTTTACAATGAGCAGTTCTTC. Translation: CASSLGGTSGSSAFYNEQFF.

This clonotype was counted once. The J gene is TRBJ2-7, the V gene TRBV7-2; the match to TRBD2 covers 12 bases. The CDR3 spans 18 residues. The germline V gene encodes CDR1 SGHTA and CDR2 FQGNSA. V shed 4 bases and J 4 bases; nucleotides not matched to a gene: 14. Here the CDR3 reads CASSSLLGGLAGGYEQYF. The CDR3 coding sequence is TGTGCCAGCAGCTCATTATTAGGGGGGCTAGCGGGAGGGTACGAGCAGTACTTC. Full variable domain (missing parts from reference TRBV7-2 and TRBJ2-7): GAGVSQSPSNKVTEKGKDVELRCDPISGHTALYWYRQSLGQGLEFLIYFQGNSAPDKSGLPSDRFSAERTGGSVSTLTIQRTQQEDSAVYLCASSSLLGGLAGGYEQYFGPGTRLTVT.

V and J are TRBV6-6 and TRBJ2-5; TRBD2 agrees at 10 bases. The J call is in doubt because the DNA end fits TRBJ2-7 better. CDR1 and CDR2 (germline): MNHNY, SVGAGI (reference sequence). This CDR3 is 16 amino acids long. The CDR3 sequence is CASSPALAGRAYEQYF. CDR3 coding DNA: TGTGCCAGCAGCCCGGCACTAGCGGGACGAGCTTACGAGCAGTACTTC.

This clonotype was observed once. This chain uses TRBV29-1 with TRBJ2-5; tentative D call: TRBD2 (6 bases). CDR1 and CDR2 (germline): SQVTM, ANQGSEA. This CDR3 comprises 14 residues. V dropped 7 bases and J dropped 5 bases, with 20 bases sitting between them. DNA of the CDR3: TGCAGCGCCGCCCCCCGACGGGGGTCGGAGACCCAGTACTTC. Amino acids: CSAAPRRGSETQYF.

This clonotype was recorded a few times. J is TRBJ2-3 and V is TRBV5-5; the match to TRBD1 covers 10 bases. J was trimmed by 1 base and V by 2 bases; bases with no gene match: 4. CDR1 is SGHKS, CDR2 YYEKEE, per germline (reference sequence). The CDR3 loop spans 16 amino acids. The CDR3 sequence is CASSFGGTGGTDTQYF. The CDR3 DNA reads as TGTGCCAGCAGCTTCGGGGGGACAGGGGGCACAGATACGCAGTATTTT.

This chain links TRBV29-1 with TRBJ1-2; possibly TRBD1 for D (5 bases). V was trimmed by 3 bases and J by 5 bases, leaving 19 bases between them. The CDR3 covers 15 residues. Germline CDR1 and CDR2: SQVTM and ANQGSEA. The CDR3 loop is CSVDWRQPSPYGYTF. The DNA for the CDR3 is TGCAGCGTTGACTGGCGACAGCCGAGCCCATATGGCTACACCTTC.

The chain carries TRBV2 and TRBJ2-1; 9 bases fit TRBD2. The closer fit of TRBJ2-7 to the DNA end suggests the J call may be wrong. The germline gives CDR1 SNHLY, CDR2 FYNNEI. The CDR3 contains 14 residues. Here the CDR3 DNA reads TGTGCCAGCAGGATTAGCGGGAGCGCCAACGAGCAGTACTTC. Its protein product is CASRISGSANEQYF.

V and J are TRBV30 and TRBJ2-3; 10 bases agree with TRBD2. Germline loops: CDR1 GTSNPN, CDR2 SVGIG (reference sequence). The V segment lost 3 bases and the J segment 4 bases; nucleotides outside the gene matches: 4. This CDR3 has 14 residues. The CDR3 protein is CAWSPAGGPDTQYF. The CDR3 DNA reads TGTGCCTGGAGCCCAGCGGGGGGGCCAGATACGCAGTATTTT.

V and J are TRBV20-1 and TRBJ2-7, with a possible D match to TRBD2 (6 bases). V lost 2 bases, J lost 6 bases, and 8 bases lay in between. The length of the CDR3 is 11 residues. Germline V CDR1 and CDR2: DFQATT, SNEGSKA (reference sequence). The chain's CDR3 is CSARRGSEQYF. The CDR3 nucleotides read TGCAGTGCTAGACGGGGGTCCGAGCAGTACTTC.

The CDR3 sequence is CASMGTSGANVLTF. The CDR3, as DNA: TGCGCCAGCATGGGTACCTCTGGGGCCAACGTCCTGACTTTC. V usage is TRBV5-1 and J usage is TRBJ2-6; no clear D gene. CDR1 SGHRS and CDR2 YFSETQ come from the germline V gene. The CDR3 totals 14 residues. Trimming shortened V by 6 bases and J by 0 bases, and 7 bases separated the two germline ends.

The chain is built from TRBV5-1 and TRBJ2-3; 7 bases map to TRBD2. J gave up 1 base and V 4 bases, and 9 bases lay outside the gene matches. CDR1 SGHRS and CDR2 YFSETQ come from the germline V gene. The CDR3 totals 16 residues. CDR3 protein: CASSDKRGRGTDTQYF. CDR3 DNA: TGCGCCAGCAGCGACAAGCGGGGCAGGGGCACAGATACGCAGTATTTT.

The genes are TRBV5-1 and TRBJ2-7; D possibly corresponds to TRBD1 (5 bases). Trimming took off 3 bases at V and 0 bases at J, with 13 bases between the two ends. The CDR3 contains 15 residues. The V gene's germline CDR1 is SGHRS and CDR2 YFSETQ. CDR3 nucleotides: TGCGCCAGCAGCTCTCGACAGACACCCTCCTACGAGCAGTACTTC. Its protein is CASSSRQTPSYEQYF. Based on the CDR3 plus reference TRBV5-1 and TRBJ2-7, the full variable domain is KAGVTQTPRYLIKTRGQQVTLSCSPISGHRSVSWYQQTPGQGLQFLFEYFSETQRNKGNFPGRFSGRQFSNSRSEMNVSTLELGDSALYLCASSSRQTPSYEQYFGPGTRLTVT.

This chain joins TRBV7-2 and TRBJ2-6; D gene uncertain. Germline CDR1 and CDR2: SGHTA and FQGNSA. Trimming pared 7 bases from V and 2 bases from J, leaving 6 bases between. The CDR3 loop spans 13 amino acids. This CDR3 reads CASMIPGANVLTF. CDR3 bases: TGTGCCAGCATGATTCCTGGGGCCAACGTCCTGACTTTC.

The sample holds a few counts of this clonotype. The chain carries TRBV10-3 and TRBJ2-7; D might be TRBD1 or TRBD2, each matching 6 bases. The J call is uncertain, as TRBJ2-5 better fits the DNA end. CDR3 size: 13 residues. The germline V gene has CDR1 ENHRY and CDR2 SYGVKD. The CDR3 spells CAIRGGQRETQYF. CDR3 coding DNA: TGTGCCATCAGGGGAGGACAGCGAGAGACCCAGTACTTC.

The chain recombines TRBV5-5 with TRBJ2-3; 8 bases fit TRBD1. The CDR3 loop spans 16 amino acids. J was trimmed by 2 bases and V by 3 bases; bases with no gene match: 8. Germline V gives CDR1 SGHKS, CDR2 YYEKEE (reference sequence). The DNA of the CDR3 is TGTGCCAGCAGCTCTCGGACAGGGTCCCCCACAGATACGCAGTATTTT. Amino acids: CASSSRTGSPTDTQYF. Variable domain in full (rest from reference TRBV5-5 and TRBJ2-3): DAGVTQSPTHLIKTRGQQVTLRCSPISGHKSVSWYQQVLGQGPQFIFQYYEKEERGRGNFPDRFSARQFPNYSSELNVNALLLGDSALYLCASSSRTGSPTDTQYFGPGTRLTVL.

The chain joins TRBV12-5 to TRBJ1-2; possibly TRBD1 for D (5 bases). Trimming shortened V by 3 bases and J by 8 bases, and 16 bases separated the two germline ends. This CDR3 is built from 14 residues. Per germline, CDR1 LGHNT and CDR2 FRNRAP. The CDR3 sequence: CASGFAREGIGYTF. CDR3 in DNA: TGTGCTAGTGGTTTTGCTCGCGAGGGGATCGGCTACACCTTC.

The J gene is TRBJ2-1, the V gene TRBV20-1, with TRBD2 identical over 9 bases. The V gene end was trimmed by 6 bases and the J gene end by 4 bases; junction bases not matched to a gene: 7. Germline V gene lookup returns CDR1 DFQATT and CDR2 SNEGSKA (reference sequence). The CDR3 is 14 amino acids. CDR3 in DNA: TGCAGTGCCAAAGGGGGACTAGCTTACAATGAGCAGTTCTTC. Translated: CSAKGGLAYNEQFF.